The following is a T cell receptor beta chain sequence with its context. This clone has a single count. Which antigen it targets is not known. No per-base quality is available; no much larger clone lies one base away. Other DNA sequences in the sample encode the same CDR3. Donors were healthy HIV-negative adults with no recently reported acute infections or vaccinations. All donors were Caucasian adults living in Nashville, Tennessee, USA. CD4+ T cells were enriched by magnetic negative selection, after which naive cells were positively selected on CD45RA and the negative fraction was taken as the memory subset. After blood collection by leukapheresis, PBMCs were isolated using Ficoll-Histopaque density gradient centrifugation and then cryopreserved in the vapor phase of liquid nitrogen. Analytical flow cytometry was used to check the purity and quantity of every magnetically sorted T cell population. From each sorted fraction, genomic DNA was isolated and quantified by UV absorbance on a Nanodrop 2000c.

TCR CDR3 regions were amplified from genomic DNA by multiplex PCR using the deep immunoSEQ assay. Extracted genomic DNA from each cell subset was spread evenly across all wells of several immunoSEQ 96-well plates, with each plate serving as a replicate. For sorted subsets, each replicate PCR was loaded with around 220 ng genomic DNA, equivalent to approximately 27,000 T cell genomes. The purified libraries were quantified using a Qubit 3.0 fluorometer, sized with a Bioanalyzer 2100, and then quantified again using the KAPA Library Quantification kit. A separate single-read 150-cycle Illumina NextSeq 550 flow cell was used to sequence each immunoSEQ 96-well plate. The original methods were these. Because the immunoSEQ output included only junctional sequences and no quality scores, the filtering could not be the same as the filtering used for full-length reads. Sequences were annotated with PyIR, a Python wrapper for IgBLAST v1.9, and V/J genes and CDR3 were assigned using IMGT germline references. Reads were filtered out if the reads had weak V/J assignments (E-value above 1e-6), no CDR3, stop codons, out-of-frame junctions, or ambiguous translated residues. A V3J clonotype was defined by an identical inferred V gene, J gene, and CDR3 amino acid sequence. Percentage overlap between repertoires was calculated by dividing the number of shared unique clonotypes by the size of the smaller repertoire. Three approaches were used to assess repertoire richness: RTK rarefaction, the Chao1 estimator, and Recon v2.1 estimates of unobserved clonotypes. Generation probabilities were computed with OLGA for all TCRbeta clonotypes obtained by the gDNA method from a handful of donors. TCRdb limited this immuneACCESS table to in-frame rearrangements with V and J called. A share of clones is missing; checked studies link under half to unresolved V genes, and the rest is unexplained. For V, J and clone size, that table is used; D and trimming come from the DNA. The sample table lists roughly 680,000 clones, around 70% of them with a count of one. About 1.8% of the sample rests with the top ten.

The source of the sample is a study of shared clonotypes between healthy human individuals (TCRdb year 2020). With regard to the full study: Three men and a couple of women, aged 18 to 49 years, made up the cohort. For each donor, CD4 naive and CD4 memory were each given three plates, CD8 naive was given two plates, and CD8 memory was given one plate. To estimate repertoire size and how much clonotype sharing occurs between individuals, the study deeply sequenced the blood TCR repertoires of several healthy adults. To increase sequencing depth and limit assay-specific biases, TCR repertoire library preparation and sequencing were carried out by different laboratories using diverse techniques. Between about 0.85 and 10 billion PBMCs per donor were obtained by leukapheresis. Results and caveats for the whole study, not just this receptor: Rarefaction of sorted-subset datasets indicated incomplete sequencing despite the large sequencing depth. Sampling was limited to blood, and TCR repertoires in tissue likely differ from TCR repertoires in blood. The genetic and exposure-history diversity represented was limited by the small number of donors. Higher generation probabilities were observed for clonotypes shared by all four sorted-subset donors than for non-shared clonotypes. Larger estimated clonotype richness was generally found for naive subsets than for memory subsets. Across a few donors, approximately 5% of naive CD4, over 3% of naive CD8, about 2.3% of memory CD4, and under 0.45% of memory CD8 clonotypes were shared. Pairwise subsampling led to the expectation that sequencing depth would affect the degree of clonotype sharing among donors.

CDR1 and CDR2 (MDHEN, SYDVKM) derive from the germline V gene. Taken from cysteine to phenylalanine, the CDR3 has 13 residues. Only the CDR3 part of the read is kept: 39 bases, read in frame from the first base. Unmatched junction bases come to 6, with V trimmed by 6 bases and J by 4 bases. This clonotype originated in a woman aged 25 to 39 in good health. The chain is encoded by TRBV28 joined to TRBJ2-7; TRBD1 lines up with 7 middle nucleotides. Sequencing used memory CD4+ T cells sorted from blood. The cell subset or site label corresponds to: CD45RA-negative fraction. CDR3 region: CASRPGQTYEQYF. The DNA is as follows: TGTGCCAGCAGACCGGGACAGACTTACGAGCAGTACTTC. Where the CDR3 stops, the reference TRBV28 and TRBJ2-7 genes take over; the full variable domain is DVKVTQSSRYLVKRTGEKVFLECVQDMDHENMFWYRQDPGLGLRLIYFSYDVKMKEKGDIPEGYSVSREKKERFSLILESASTNQTSMYLCASRPGQTYEQYFGPGTRLTVT.